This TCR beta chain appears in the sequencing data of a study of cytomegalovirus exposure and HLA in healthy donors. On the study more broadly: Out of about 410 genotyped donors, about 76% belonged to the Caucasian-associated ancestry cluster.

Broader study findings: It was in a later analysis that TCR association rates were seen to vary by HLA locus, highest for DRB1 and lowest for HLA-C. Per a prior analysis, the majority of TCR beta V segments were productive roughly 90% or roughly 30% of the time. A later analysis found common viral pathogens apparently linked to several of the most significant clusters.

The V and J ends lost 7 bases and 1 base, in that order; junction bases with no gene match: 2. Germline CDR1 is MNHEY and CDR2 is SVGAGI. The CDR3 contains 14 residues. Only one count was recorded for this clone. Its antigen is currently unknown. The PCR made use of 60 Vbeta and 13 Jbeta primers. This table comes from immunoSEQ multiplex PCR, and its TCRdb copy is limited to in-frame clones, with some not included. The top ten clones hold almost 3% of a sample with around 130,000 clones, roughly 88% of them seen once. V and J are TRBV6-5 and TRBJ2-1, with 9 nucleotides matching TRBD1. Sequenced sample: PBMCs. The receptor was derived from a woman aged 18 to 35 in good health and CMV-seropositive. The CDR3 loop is CASKGQGSYNEQFF. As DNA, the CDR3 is TGTGCCAGCAAAGGACAGGGGTCCTACAATGAGCAGTTCTTC.